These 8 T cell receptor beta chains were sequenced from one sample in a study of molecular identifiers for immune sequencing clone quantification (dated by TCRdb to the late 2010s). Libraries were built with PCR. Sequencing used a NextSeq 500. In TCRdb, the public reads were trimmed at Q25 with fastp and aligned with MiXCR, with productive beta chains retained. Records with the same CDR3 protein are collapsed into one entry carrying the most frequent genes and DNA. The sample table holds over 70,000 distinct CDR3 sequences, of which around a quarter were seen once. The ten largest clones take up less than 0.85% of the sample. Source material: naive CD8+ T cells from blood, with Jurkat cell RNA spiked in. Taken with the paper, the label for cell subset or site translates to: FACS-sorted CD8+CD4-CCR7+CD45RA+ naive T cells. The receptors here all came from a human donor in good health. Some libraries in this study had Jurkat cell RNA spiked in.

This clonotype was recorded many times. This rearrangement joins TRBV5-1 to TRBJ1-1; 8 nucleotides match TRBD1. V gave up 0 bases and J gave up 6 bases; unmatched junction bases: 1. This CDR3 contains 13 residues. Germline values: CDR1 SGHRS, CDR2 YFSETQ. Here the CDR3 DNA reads TGCGCCAGCAGCTTGGCAGGGGGCCCTGAAGCTTTCTTT. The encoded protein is CASSLAGGPEAFF.

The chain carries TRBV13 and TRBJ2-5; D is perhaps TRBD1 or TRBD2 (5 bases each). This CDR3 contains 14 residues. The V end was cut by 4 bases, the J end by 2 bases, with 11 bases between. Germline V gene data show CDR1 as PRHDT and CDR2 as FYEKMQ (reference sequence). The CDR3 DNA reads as TGTGCCAGCAGCTCAGGGACCCAGCAAGAGACCCAGTACTTC. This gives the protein CASSSGTQQETQYF.

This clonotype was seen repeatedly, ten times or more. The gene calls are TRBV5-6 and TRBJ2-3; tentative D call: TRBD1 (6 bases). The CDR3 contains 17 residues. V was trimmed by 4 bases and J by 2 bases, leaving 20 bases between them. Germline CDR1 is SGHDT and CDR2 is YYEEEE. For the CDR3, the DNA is TGTGCCAGCAGCACCTACGATGGGGGCATGATCACAGATACGCAGTATTTT. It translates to CASSTYDGGMITDTQYF. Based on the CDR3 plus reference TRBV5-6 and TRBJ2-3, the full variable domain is DAGVTQSPTHLIKTRGQQVTLRCSPKSGHDTVSWYQQALGQGPQFIFQYYEEEERQRGNFPDRFSGHQFPNYSSELNVNALLLGDSALYLCASSTYDGGMITDTQYFGPGTRLTVL.

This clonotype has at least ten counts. The CDR3 spells CASSSSRENYGYTF. The DNA of the CDR3 is TGTGCCAGCAGTTCCTCCAGGGAGAACTATGGCTACACCTTC. The chain couples TRBV28 to TRBJ1-2; D is possibly TRBD1 (5 bases). This CDR3 spans 14 amino acids. Trimming shortened V by 4 bases and J by 2 bases, and 11 bases separated the two germline ends. CDR1 and CDR2 (germline): MDHEN, SYDVKM.

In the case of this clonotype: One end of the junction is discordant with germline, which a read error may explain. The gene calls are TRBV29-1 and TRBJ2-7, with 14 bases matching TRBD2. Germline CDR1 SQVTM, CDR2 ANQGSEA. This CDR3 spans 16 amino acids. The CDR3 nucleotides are TGCAGCGTGGTGGGACTAGCGGGGGATAGCTCCTTCGAGCAGTGCTTC. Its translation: CSVVGLAGDSSFEQCF.

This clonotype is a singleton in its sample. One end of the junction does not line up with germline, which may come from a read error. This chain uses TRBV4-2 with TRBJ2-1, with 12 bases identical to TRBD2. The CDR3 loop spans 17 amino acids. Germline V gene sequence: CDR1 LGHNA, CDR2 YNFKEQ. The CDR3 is CASSQEDGLAGYNERFF. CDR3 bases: TGTGCCAGCAGCCAAGAGGACGGACTAGCGGGGTACAATGAGCGGTTCTTC.

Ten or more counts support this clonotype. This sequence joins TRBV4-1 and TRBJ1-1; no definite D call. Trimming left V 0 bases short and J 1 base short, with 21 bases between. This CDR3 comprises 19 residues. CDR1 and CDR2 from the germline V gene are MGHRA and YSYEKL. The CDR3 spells CASSQDPAFFPTKNTEAFF. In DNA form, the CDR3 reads TGCGCCAGCAGCCAAGACCCTGCGTTCTTTCCCACAAAGAACACTGAAGCTTTCTTT.

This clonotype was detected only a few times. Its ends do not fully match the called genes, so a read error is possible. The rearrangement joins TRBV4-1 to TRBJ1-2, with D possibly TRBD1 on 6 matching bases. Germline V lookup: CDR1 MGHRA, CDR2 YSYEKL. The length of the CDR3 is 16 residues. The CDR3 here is CASSQEGTPIFYRYTF. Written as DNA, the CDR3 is TGCGCCAGCAGCCAAGAGGGGACACCCATCTTCTATCGCTACACCTTC.